The 24 T cell receptor beta chains below were found in one sample sequenced in a study of cytotoxic CD8 clonotypes in ibrutinib-treated CLL. Generated by immunoSEQ multiplex PCR, the TCRdb table keeps only in-frame clones and is missing some. The table has fewer than 400,000 clones, roughly 71% seen once. The material sequenced was PBMCs, taken after 36 months of ibrutinib treatment. These TCRs come from a human donor with chronic lymphocytic leukemia.

The gene calls are TRBV6-1 and TRBJ2-1; no clear D. The V gene lost 9 bases and the J gene lost 4 bases, with 7 bases spanning the gap. The V gene's germline CDR1 is MNHNS and CDR2 SASEGT. The CDR3 runs 11 residues. This chain's CDR3 is CASKTYNEQFF. The DNA of the CDR3 is TGTGCCAGTAAGACGTACAATGAGCAGTTCTTC.

CDR3 in DNA: TGTGCCAGCAGCGACCCCCGGCAGGAGCGGGGGGGAGAGCAGTACTTC. This translates into CASSDPRQERGGEQYF. The V and J genes are TRBV4-2 and TRBJ2-7; 10 positions agree with TRBD2. The CDR3 is made up of 16 amino acids. Germline V gene lookup returns CDR1 LGHNA and CDR2 YNFKEQ. V trimming: 5 bases; J trimming: 7 bases; junction bases outside the gene matches: 14.

This clone was recorded a few times. This chain links TRBV19 with TRBJ2-7; D is unresolved. The length of the CDR3 is 11 residues. CDR1 and CDR2 (germline): LNHDA, SQIVND (reference sequence). V shed 6 bases and J shed 3 bases, with 6 bases lying between them. The CDR3 nucleotides read TGTGCCAGTAGCACGGGCTACGAGCAGTACTTC. Protein: CASSTGYEQYF. Based on the CDR3 plus reference TRBV19 and TRBJ2-7, the full variable domain is DGGITQSPKYLFRKEGQNVTLSCEQNLNHDAMYWYRQDPGQGLRLIYYSQIVNDFQKGDIAEGYSVSREKKESFPLTVTSAQKNPTAFYLCASSTGYEQYFGPGTRLTVT.

The chain carries TRBV6-1 and TRBJ2-1; 7 positions agree with TRBD1. The CDR3 is 15 residues long. The germline V gene encodes CDR1 MNHNS and CDR2 SASEGT. The V and J ends lost 6 bases and 7 bases, in that order; junction bases with no gene match: 12. The CDR3 sequence is CASRSGTALPNEQFF. CDR3 nucleotides: TGTGCCAGCAGATCCGGGACAGCCTTACCGAATGAGCAGTTCTTC.

The sample holds a few counts of this clone. This chain joins TRBV7-9 and TRBJ1-2; TRBD1 might be the D (6 bases). This CDR3 comprises 15 residues. Germline CDR1 SEHNR, CDR2 FQNEAQ (reference sequence). The germline V and J ends were trimmed by 4 bases and 0 bases, with 12 bases remaining between them. CDR3 DNA: TGTGCCAGCAGCTCAACAGGGCGAGCTAACTATGGCTACACCTTC. Translated, it gives CASSSTGRANYGYTF.

This chain uses TRBV5-1 with TRBJ2-5; 11 bases are a match to TRBD2. This CDR3 has 16 amino acids. The germline V gene has CDR1 SGHRS and CDR2 YFSETQ. Trimming took 2 bases from V and 4 from J; bases not matched to a gene: 7. The DNA for the CDR3 is TGCGCCAGCAGCTTTAGCGGGGGGGCGACCGGAGAGACCCAGTACTTC. Translating it yields CASSFSGGATGETQYF.

There are a few counts of this clone. This chain joins TRBV27 and TRBJ2-7; D remains ambiguous. Trimming removed 3 bases at V and 0 bases at J, with 6 bases between. Germline values: CDR1 MNHEY, CDR2 SMNVEV (reference sequence). CDR3 size: 13 residues. CDR3 coding DNA: TGTGCCAGCAGTTTGGCTAGCTCCTACGAGCAGTACTTC. It yields the protein CASSLASSYEQYF.

The chain carries TRBV7-2 and TRBJ1-5; D remains ambiguous. The CDR3 loop spans 17 amino acids. Germline V gene sequence: CDR1 SGHTA, CDR2 FQGNSA. The ends were cut back, 1 base at V and 0 bases at J, with 13 bases in the middle. The CDR3 bases are TGTGCCAGCAGCTTAGGTCGTGGGGAATATAGCAATCAGCCCCAGCATTTT. Protein sequence: CASSLGRGEYSNQPQHF.

The chain carries TRBV28 and TRBJ1-5, with D uncertain. CDR3 length equals 15 residues. V lost 3 bases and J lost 5, with 14 bases in between. Per germline, CDR1 MDHEN and CDR2 SYDVKM. CDR3 region: CASSLGYRVHQPQHF. In DNA, the CDR3 is TGTGCCAGCAGTTTGGGGTACAGAGTTCATCAGCCCCAGCATTTT.

The chain uses TRBV7-6 and TRBJ2-5; D may be TRBD1 (6 bases). Per germline, CDR1 SGHVS and CDR2 FNYEAQ. V was trimmed by 1 base and J by 5 bases, leaving 17 bases between them. The CDR3 consists of 16 residues. This CDR3 reads CASSLGGPGSGETQYF. The CDR3 nucleotides read TGTGCCAGCAGCTTAGGGGGGCCAGGGTCTGGCGAGACCCAGTACTTC.

The J gene is TRBJ2-2, the V gene TRBV2; 8 bases are shared with TRBD1. There are 15 residues in the CDR3. CDR1 is SNHLY, CDR2 FYNNEI, per germline. The J segment lost 6 bases and the V segment lost 6 bases, leaving 9 bases of the junction unmatched. The CDR3 nucleotides are TGTGCCAGCAGCGCGGACAGGGCATCACCCGGGGAGCTGTTTTTT. Translating gives CASSADRASPGELFF.

The chain combines TRBV11-2 with TRBJ1-1; 12 bases agree with TRBD1. CDR3 length equals 18 residues. Germline loops: CDR1 SGHAT, CDR2 FQNNGV. Trimming at V came to 0 bases and at J to 5 bases, leaving 10 bases not matched to a gene. CDR3 bases: TGTGCCAGCAGCTTAGATTGGCGGGACAGGGGGCTGAGGACTGAAGCTTTCTTT. Translating gives CASSLDWRDRGLRTEAFF. Filled out from reference TRBV11-2 and TRBJ1-1, the complete variable domain reads EAGVAQSPRYKIIEKRQSVAFWCNPISGHATLYWYQQILGQGPKLLIQFQNNGVVDDSQLPKDRFSAERLKGVDSTLKIQPAKLEDSAVYLCASSLDWRDRGLRTEAFFGQGTRLTVV.

This clone has just one count. J is TRBJ2-2 and V is TRBV7-8; 7 nucleotides match TRBD2. This CDR3 has 14 residues. The V gene's germline CDR1 is SGHVS and CDR2 FQNEAQ. The J segment lost 3 bases and the V segment lost 3 bases, leaving 1 base of the junction unmatched. CDR3 sequence reads: CASSFGGYTGELFF. In DNA form, the CDR3 reads TGTGCCAGCAGCTTCGGGGGGTACACCGGGGAGCTGTTTTTT. Drawing the rest from reference TRBV7-8 and TRBJ2-2, the complete variable domain is GAGVSQSPRYKVAKRGQDVALRCDPISGHVSLFWYQQALGQGPEFLTYFQNEAQLDKSGLPSDRFFAERPEGSVSTLKIQRTQQEDSAVYLCASSFGGYTGELFFGEGSRLTVL.

The chain uses TRBV7-9 and TRBJ2-1; D may be TRBD2 (5 bases). Germline V lookup: CDR1 SEHNR, CDR2 FQNEAQ (reference sequence). V lost 5 bases and J 10 bases, leaving 15 bases between the germline ends. The CDR3 runs 13 residues. The CDR3 is CASSLEGSGEQFF. The CDR3 DNA is TGTGCCAGCAGCCTAGAGGGTTCAGGAGAGCAGTTCTTC. Full variable domain (remainder filled in from reference TRBV7-9 and TRBJ2-1): DTGVSQNPRHKITKRGQNVTFRCDPISEHNRLYWYRQTLGQGPEFLTYFQNEAQLEKSRLLSDRFSAERPKGSFSTLEIQRTEQGDSAMYLCASSLEGSGEQFFGPGTRLTVL.

The chain joins TRBV13 to TRBJ2-3; perhaps TRBD2 as D (6 bases). Germline CDR1 is PRHDT and CDR2 is FYEKMQ (reference sequence). The V end was cut by 4 bases, the J end by 2 bases, with 10 bases between. The CDR3 loop spans 14 amino acids. The CDR3 region is CASSSRGNTDTQYF. In DNA form, the CDR3 reads TGTGCCAGCAGCTCCCGGGGGAACACAGATACGCAGTATTTT.

The gene calls are TRBV5-1 and TRBJ2-1, with TRBD2 as a possible D gene (6 bases). CDR1 and CDR2 (germline): SGHRS, YFSETQ. CDR3 length: 15 residues. Trimming shortened V by 0 bases and J by 5 bases, and 12 bases separated the two germline ends. CDR3: CASSLVRESHNEQFF. CDR3 DNA sequence: TGCGCCAGCAGCTTGGTCCGGGAGTCACACAATGAGCAGTTCTTC.

This clone came up a few times. This chain joins TRBV11-2 and TRBJ1-4, with 9 bases aligning to TRBD1. Germline assignment: CDR1 SGHAT and CDR2 FQNNGV. The CDR3 length is 16 residues. Trimming took 3 bases from V and 4 from J; bases not matched to a gene: 6. CDR3 region: CASSFGRTGVNEKLFF. CDR3 DNA sequence: TGTGCCAGCAGCTTCGGCCGGACAGGGGTTAATGAAAAACTGTTTTTT. The full variable domain, with the rest looked up from reference TRBV11-2 and TRBJ1-4, is EAGVAQSPRYKIIEKRQSVAFWCNPISGHATLYWYQQILGQGPKLLIQFQNNGVVDDSQLPKDRFSAERLKGVDSTLKIQPAKLEDSAVYLCASSFGRTGVNEKLFFGSGTQLSVL.

The chain uses TRBV7-6 and TRBJ1-2; 7 positions match TRBD1. The CDR3 has 15 residues. Germline CDR1 reads SGHVS; CDR2 reads FNYEAQ. The trim removed 3 bases at V and 4 bases at J, leaving 8 bases unmatched. The CDR3 nucleotides are TGTGCCAGCAGCTTGGAGACAGGGACCCTCTATGGCTACACCTTC. Protein product: CASSLETGTLYGYTF.

This clone appeared once. This sequence joins TRBV10-3 and TRBJ1-2, with D possibly matching TRBD1 (5 bases). With 7 bases removed from V and 4 bases from J, the gap between germline ends came to 16 bases. The CDR3 runs 14 residues. Per germline, CDR1 ENHRY and CDR2 SYGVKD. CDR3 residues: CAITSGTYRYGYTF. DNA of the CDR3: TGTGCCATCACCTCCGGGACTTACCGCTATGGCTACACCTTC.

There are a few counts of this clone. The genes are TRBV20-1 and TRBJ1-2; 8 bases are shared with TRBD1. This CDR3 comprises 11 residues. Germline CDR1 DFQATT, CDR2 SNEGSKA (reference sequence). The CDR3 sequence is CRSQGAIGYTF. The CDR3 DNA is TGCAGGTCCCAGGGGGCTATAGGCTACACCTTC.

The rearrangement links TRBV5-1 to TRBJ2-7; unclear D gene. Germline V CDR1 and CDR2: SGHRS, YFSETQ. Deletions cut 1 base from V and 7 bases from J, with 9 bases between. The CDR3 has 12 amino acids. Written as DNA, the CDR3 is TGCGCCAGCAGCTTGTCGGAGTTTGAGCAGTACTTC. This gives the protein CASSLSEFEQYF. Complete variable domain (other parts from reference TRBV5-1 and TRBJ2-7): KAGVTQTPRYLIKTRGQQVTLSCSPISGHRSVSWYQQTPGQGLQFLFEYFSETQRNKGNFPGRFSGRQFSNSRSEMNVSTLELGDSALYLCASSLSEFEQYFGPGTRLTVT.

V gene TRBV7-3 combines with J gene TRBJ2-2; a weak D match, TRBD2 (6 bases). Germline lookup yields CDR1 SGHTA and CDR2 FQGTGA. CDR3 length: 17 amino acids. V shed 5 bases and J shed 3 bases, with 19 bases lying between them. In DNA, the CDR3 is TGTGCCAGCAGCCCAAAGCCGGGACTCTTTTACACCGGGGAGCTGTTTTTT. It is translated as CASSPKPGLFYTGELFF.

The DNA of the CDR3 is TGTGCCAGCAGTTTCGTTAGCACAGGAAACAATGAGCAGTTCTTC. It codes for CASSFVSTGNNEQFF. The chain couples TRBV6-6 to TRBJ2-1; weak D call: TRBD1 (5 bases). From germline, CDR1 is MNHNY and CDR2 SVGAGI (reference sequence). The V gene lost 4 bases and the J gene lost 5 bases, with 15 bases spanning the gap. The CDR3 runs to 15 residues.

V and J are TRBV7-2 and TRBJ2-7, with TRBD1 matching over 7 bases. Trimming at V came to 2 bases and at J to 6 bases, leaving 4 bases not matched to a gene. CDR3 length: 13 amino acids. Germline V lookup: CDR1 SGHTA, CDR2 FQGNSA. DNA of the CDR3: TGTGCCAGCAGCTTAAAGGGACAGTTCGAGCAGTACTTC. Translating gives CASSLKGQFEQYF.